This T cell receptor (beta chain) was identified during a study of shared clonotypes between healthy human individuals. About the study: Per-donor plates numbered three CD4 naive, three CD4 memory, two CD8 naive and one CD8 memory. Study-level findings and limits: Clonotypes shared by all four sorted-subset donors had higher generation probabilities than non-shared clonotypes. In this cohort, only blood was sampled, and tissue repertoires likely differ.

The germline CDR1 and CDR2 sequences are DFQATT and SNEGSKA (reference sequence). This CDR3 contains 11 residues. Notes on this clone: The antigen remains unidentified. In the same sample, other DNA sequences code for this CDR3.

Each subset's genomic DNA was shared equally among a number of immunoSEQ plates. Sequencing used immunoSEQ multiplex PCR; TCRdb keeps in-frame clones, though not all of them. The repertoire holds roughly 760,000 clones, roughly 70% seen once, with over 1.5% in the top ten. The chain is built from TRBV20-1 and TRBJ2-5, with 7 bases that match TRBD2. The DNA end lines up better with TRBJ2-7; the J call may be wrong. The receptor comes from a woman aged 25 to 39 in good health. The sample consisted of memory CD4+ T cells sorted from blood. Subset defined: CD45RA-negative fraction. The CDR3 region is CSAGLVYEQYF. For the CDR3, the DNA is TGCAGTGCCGGACTAGTATACGAGCAGTACTTC.